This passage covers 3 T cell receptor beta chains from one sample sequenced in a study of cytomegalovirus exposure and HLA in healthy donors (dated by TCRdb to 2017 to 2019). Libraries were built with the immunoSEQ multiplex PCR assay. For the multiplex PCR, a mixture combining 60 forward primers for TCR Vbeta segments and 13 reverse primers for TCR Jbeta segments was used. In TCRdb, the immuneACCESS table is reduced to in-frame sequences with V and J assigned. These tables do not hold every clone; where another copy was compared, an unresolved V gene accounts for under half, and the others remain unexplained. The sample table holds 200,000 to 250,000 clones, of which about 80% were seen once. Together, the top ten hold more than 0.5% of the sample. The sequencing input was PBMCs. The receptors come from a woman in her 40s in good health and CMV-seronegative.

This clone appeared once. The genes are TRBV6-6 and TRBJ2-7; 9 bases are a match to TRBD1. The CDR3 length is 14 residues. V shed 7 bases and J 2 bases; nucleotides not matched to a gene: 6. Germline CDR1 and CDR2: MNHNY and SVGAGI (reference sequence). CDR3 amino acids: CASMVGQGTYEQYF. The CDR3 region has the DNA TGTGCCAGCATGGTGGGACAGGGAACCTACGAGCAGTACTTC.

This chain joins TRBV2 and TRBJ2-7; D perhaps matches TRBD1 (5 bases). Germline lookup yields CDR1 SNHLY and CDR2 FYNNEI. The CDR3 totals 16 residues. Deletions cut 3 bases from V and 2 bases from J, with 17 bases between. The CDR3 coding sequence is TGTGCCAGCAGTGAGGGCAGGGCCGCCTCTGCCTACGAGCAGTACTTC. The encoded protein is CASSEGRAASAYEQYF.

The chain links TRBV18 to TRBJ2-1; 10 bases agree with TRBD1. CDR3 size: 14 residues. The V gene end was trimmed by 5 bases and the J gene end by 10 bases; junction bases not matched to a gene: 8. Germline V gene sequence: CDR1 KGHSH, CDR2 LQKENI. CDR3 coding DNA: TGTGCCAGCTCAAACGGACAGGGGGGTCGGGAGCAGTTCTTC. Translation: CASSNGQGGREQFF.